A single sample is the source of the 19 T cell receptor beta chains below, sequenced in a study of shared clonotypes between healthy human individuals. It was CD45RO-negative cells, positively selected for CCR7, that made up naive CD8 cells, with terminally differentiated effector memory CD45RA+ cells excluded. The data were produced by immunoSEQ multiplex PCR, yet TCRdb's version contains in-frame clones alone and is incomplete. The sample lists 2 million or so clones; roughly 94% were seen once. Input material: naive CD8+ T cells sorted from blood. The receptors derive from a man aged 18-30 years in good health.

The chain combines TRBV2 with TRBJ2-1; D remains ambiguous. With 1 base removed from V and 7 bases from J, the gap between germline ends came to 17 bases. The CDR3 length is 16 residues. Germline lookup yields CDR1 SNHLY and CDR2 FYNNEI. CDR3 loop: CASSEEASRFSNEQFF. The DNA of the CDR3 is TGTGCCAGCAGTGAAGAGGCCAGCCGGTTTTCGAATGAGCAGTTCTTC.

The chain uses TRBV14 and TRBJ1-1, with D possibly TRBD1 on 6 matching bases. The ends were cut back, 0 bases at V and 11 bases at J, with 13 bases in the middle. The CDR3 is made up of 13 amino acids. The V gene's germline CDR1 is SGHDN and CDR2 FVKESK. The CDR3 DNA reads TGTGCCAGCAGCCAAGATAACAGGGCGGAGGCTTTCTTT. Translated: CASSQDNRAEAFF. Drawing the rest from reference TRBV14 and TRBJ1-1, the complete variable domain is EAGVTQFPSHSVIEKGQTVTLRCDPISGHDNLYWYRRVMGKEIKFLLHFVKESKQDESGMPNNRFLAERTGGTYSTLKVQPAELEDSGVYFCASSQDNRAEAFFGQGTRLTVV.

The chain uses TRBV9 and TRBJ1-4, with D possibly being TRBD1 (6 bases). This CDR3 has 14 residues. Trimming shortened V by 0 bases and J by 6 bases, and 9 bases separated the two germline ends. In germline, CDR1 is SGDLS, CDR2 YYNGEE. The CDR3 DNA follows: TGTGCCAGCAGCGTAGGGGGGCGTCATGAAAAACTGTTTTTT. This gives the protein CASSVGGRHEKLFF.

The chain recombines TRBV29-1 with TRBJ2-1; no clear D. The CDR3 is made up of 13 amino acids. CDR1 and CDR2 (germline): SQVTM, ANQGSEA. The V gene lost 5 bases and the J gene lost 4 bases, with 12 bases spanning the gap. The CDR3 loop is CSVSNALYNEQFF. The CDR3 DNA reads TGCAGCGTTTCCAATGCCTTATACAATGAGCAGTTCTTC.

V is TRBV6-1 and J is TRBJ2-2; D call uncertain. The ends were cut back, 3 bases at V and 1 base at J, with 9 bases in the middle. The CDR3 has 15 residues. CDR1 and CDR2 (germline): MNHNS, SASEGT. CDR3 sequence: CASSEMLLNTGELFF. In DNA, the CDR3 is TGTGCCAGCAGTGAGATGCTCCTGAACACCGGGGAGCTGTTTTTT.

This clone is a singleton in its sample. This chain uses TRBV19 with TRBJ2-2; D is unresolved. Trimming left V 2 bases short and J 5 bases short, with 9 bases between. The CDR3 totals 14 residues. Germline lookup yields CDR1 LNHDA and CDR2 SQIVND (reference sequence). CDR3 nucleotides: TGTGCCAGTAGTATAACTGGTGGGACCGGGGAGCTGTTTTTT. Amino acids: CASSITGGTGELFF.

About this clone: Other DNA sequences of this sample code for an identical CDR3. This chain connects TRBV9 to TRBJ1-5; 7 bases match TRBD1. The CDR3 is 15 residues long. Germline CDR1 SGDLS, CDR2 YYNGEE. J lost 4 bases, V lost 0 bases, and 4 bases had no gene match. Written as DNA, the CDR3 is TGTGCCAGCAGCGTAGGAGGGGGCCCGAATCAGCCCCAGCATTTT. Translation gives CASSVGGGPNQPQHF.

The CDR3 coding sequence is TGCGCCACCAGCCAGGACCTCACAGATACGCAGTATTTT. Encoded protein: CATSQDLTDTQYF. The V call is TRBV10-1, the J call TRBJ2-3; D remains ambiguous. The CDR3 totals 13 residues. With 10 bases removed from V and 2 bases from J, the gap between germline ends came to 13 bases. CDR1 and CDR2 (germline): WNHNN, SYGVQD (reference sequence).

The chain is built from TRBV7-9 and TRBJ1-2, with D perhaps matching TRBD1 (6 bases). CDR1 and CDR2 (germline): SEHNR, FQNEAQ (reference sequence). V was clipped by 5 bases and J by 2 bases, with 15 bases between them. This CDR3 has 15 residues. The CDR3 sequence is CASSPWDTLNYGYTF. The CDR3, as DNA: TGTGCCAGCAGCCCATGGGACACCTTAAACTATGGCTACACCTTC.

The V call is TRBV7-9, the J call TRBJ2-2, with D unclear. The CDR3 length is 11 residues. V was trimmed by 8 bases and J by 4 bases, leaving 5 bases between them. Germline CDR1 SEHNR, CDR2 FQNEAQ (reference sequence). The CDR3 region is CASGSTGELFF. For the CDR3, the DNA is TGTGCCAGCGGATCCACCGGGGAGCTGTTTTTT.

CDR3 in DNA: TGCAGTGCTAAAAGCCACGAGCAGTACTTC. This encodes CSAKSHEQYF. The gene calls are TRBV20-1 and TRBJ2-7; D is uncertain. Between the trimmed V and J ends, which lost 4 bases and 5 bases, there was a span of 6 bases. The CDR3 sequence is 10 residues long. Germline CDR1 is DFQATT and CDR2 is SNEGSKA (reference sequence).

V is TRBV5-8 and J is TRBJ2-7; maybe TRBD2 (5 bases). Trimming left V 4 bases short and J 5 bases short, with 22 bases between. The germline CDR1 and CDR2 sequences are SGHTS and YDEGEE. CDR3 size: 16 residues. CDR3 DNA sequence: TGTGCCAGCAGCCTCCGACCCGGGGTCCTGGGCCACGAGCAGTACTTC. The encoded protein is CASSLRPGVLGHEQYF.

The V call is TRBV7-9, the J call TRBJ2-7; 7 bases match TRBD1. The CDR3 length is 15 residues. Germline lookup yields CDR1 SEHNR and CDR2 FQNEAQ (reference sequence). V was pared by 2 bases and J by 4 bases, with 8 bases of the junction left unmatched. The CDR3 DNA is TGTGCCAGCAGCTTACCGACAGGGATAATTTACGAGCAGTACTTC. Translating it yields CASSLPTGIIYEQYF.

V is TRBV19 and J is TRBJ2-2, with TRBD1 identical over 8 bases. The CDR3 contains 15 residues. Per the germline V gene, CDR1 is LNHDA and CDR2 is SQIVND (reference sequence). J was trimmed by 2 bases and V by 7 bases; bases with no gene match: 6. CDR3: CASIRTGKNTGELFF. The CDR3 DNA is TGTGCCAGTATTCGGACAGGGAAAAACACCGGGGAGCTGTTTTTT.

This clone appeared a single time. The chain has TRBV9 and TRBJ1-2; D uncertain. The CDR3 is made up of 13 amino acids. The V end lost 6 bases, the J end lost 2 bases, and 11 bases lay between the germline ends. CDR1 SGDLS and CDR2 YYNGEE come from the germline V gene. The CDR3 sequence: CASTAWVNYGYTF. The CDR3 DNA reads TGTGCCAGCACTGCTTGGGTAAACTATGGCTACACCTTC. The full variable domain, with the rest looked up from reference TRBV9 and TRBJ1-2, is DSGVTQTPKHLITATGQRVTLRCSPRSGDLSVYWYQQSLDQGLQFLIQYYNGEERAKGNILERFSAQQFPDLHSELNLSSLELGDSALYFCASTAWVNYGYTFGSGTRLTVV.

The V gene is TRBV4-1, the J gene TRBJ2-7; unclear D gene. V was pared by 2 bases and J by 1 base, with 3 bases between. The germline gives CDR1 MGHRA, CDR2 YSYEKL. The CDR3 extends over 12 amino acids. Written as DNA, the CDR3 is TGCGCCAGCAGCCAAAATTCCTACGAGCAGTACTTC. It codes for CASSQNSYEQYF.

Turning to this clone: This sample also contains other DNA sequences that code for the same CDR3. The gene calls are TRBV5-1 and TRBJ1-1; D gene unclear. V was cut by 1 base and J by 1 base, with 5 bases left in between. The CDR3 has 13 residues. Germline values: CDR1 SGHRS, CDR2 YFSETQ. CDR3: CASSLHGNTEAFF. The CDR3 DNA reads TGCGCCAGCAGCTTGCACGGGAACACTGAAGCTTTCTTT.

The sample holds one count of this clone. The chain employs TRBV2 and TRBJ1-4; 8 bases are a match to TRBD1. Trimming removed 6 bases from V and 5 bases from J; junction bases left unmatched: 5. The CDR3 runs to 14 residues. Germline-derived CDR1 and CDR2 are SNHLY and FYNNEI. This CDR3 is CASRAGQDNEKLFF. The CDR3 nucleotides are TGTGCCAGCAGAGCGGGACAGGACAATGAAAAACTGTTTTTT.

CDR3 residues: CASSEGIGTSGLSSGANVLTF. CDR3 sequence (DNA): TGTGCCAGCAGTGAAGGAATTGGGACTAGCGGGCTTAGCTCTGGGGCCAACGTCCTGACTTTC. The chain has TRBV6-1 and TRBJ2-6; 12 bases are a match to TRBD2. In germline, CDR1 is MNHNS, CDR2 SASEGT. The CDR3 has 21 residues. V dropped 1 base and J dropped 0; count of bases not matched to a gene: 10.